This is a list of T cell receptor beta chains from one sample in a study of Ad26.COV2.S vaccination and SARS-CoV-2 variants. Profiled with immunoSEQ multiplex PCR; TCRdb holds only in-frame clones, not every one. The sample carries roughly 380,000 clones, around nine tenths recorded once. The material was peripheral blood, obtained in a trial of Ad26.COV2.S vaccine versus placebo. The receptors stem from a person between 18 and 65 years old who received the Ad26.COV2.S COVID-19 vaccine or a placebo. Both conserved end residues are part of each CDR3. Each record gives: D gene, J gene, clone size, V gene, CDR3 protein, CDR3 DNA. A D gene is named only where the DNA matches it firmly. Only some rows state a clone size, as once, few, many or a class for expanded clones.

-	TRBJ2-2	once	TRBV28	CASSGVEGGPNTGELFF	TGTGCCAGCAGTGGAGTTGAGGGGGGCCCGAACACCGGGGAGCTGTTTTTT
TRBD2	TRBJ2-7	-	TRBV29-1	CSAGLAGDSEQYF	TGCAGCGCTGGACTAGCGGGGGATTCTGAGCAGTACTTC
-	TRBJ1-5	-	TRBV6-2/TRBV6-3	CASSRTEFTGFLHF	TGTGCCAGCAGCCGAACCGAATTTACAGGGTTCCTGCATTTT
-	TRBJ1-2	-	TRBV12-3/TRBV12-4	CASSLGHVVGYTF	TGTGCCAGCAGTTTGGGACACGTCGTTGGCTACACCTTC
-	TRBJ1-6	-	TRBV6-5	CASRASSYNSPLHF	TGTGCCTCCCGGGCTAGCTCCTATAATTCACCCCTCCACTTT
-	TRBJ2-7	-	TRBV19	CASSIAGAANYEQYF	TGTGCCAGTAGTATAGCCGGTGCAGCTAACTACGAGCAGTACTTC
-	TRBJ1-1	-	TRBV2	CASRGQQNTEAFF	TGTGCCAGCAGGGGGCAACAAAACACTGAAGCTTTCTTT
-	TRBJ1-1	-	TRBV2	CASRPPGQLMNTEAFF	TGTGCCAGCAGACCCCCGGGACAACTTATGAACACTGAAGCTTTCTTT
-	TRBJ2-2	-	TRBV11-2	CASSLASNTGELFF	TGTGCCAGCAGCTTAGCCAGTAACACCGGGGAGCTGTTTTTT
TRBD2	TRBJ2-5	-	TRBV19	CASSKSGTSGQETQYF	TGTGCCAGTAGTAAATCCGGGACTAGCGGCCAAGAGACCCAGTACTTC
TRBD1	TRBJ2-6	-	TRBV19	CASSPQRQGASGANVLTF	TGTGCCAGTAGTCCTCAACGACAGGGGGCCTCTGGGGCCAACGTCCTGACTTTC
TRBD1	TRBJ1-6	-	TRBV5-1	CASSPQDRGNSPLHF	TGCGCCAGCAGCCCTCAGGACAGGGGTAATTCACCCCTCCACTTT
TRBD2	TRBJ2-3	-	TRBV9	CASSVVSSGTDTQYF	TGTGCCAGCAGCGTAGTCTCTAGCGGGACAGATACGCAGTATTTT
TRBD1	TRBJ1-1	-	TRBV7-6	CASRRGTGDAYTEAFF	TGTGCCAGCAGGCGAGGGACAGGGGATGCGTACACTGAAGCTTTCTTT
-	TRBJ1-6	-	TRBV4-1	CASSQAQINSPLHF	TGCGCCAGCAGTCAGGCACAGATAAATTCACCCCTCCACTTT
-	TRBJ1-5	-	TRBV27	CASSLANQPQHF	TGTGCCAGCAGTTTAGCAAATCAGCCCCAGCATTTT
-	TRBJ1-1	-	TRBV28	CASSSYRDGTEAFF	TGTGCCAGCAGTTCATACAGGGATGGCACTGAAGCTTTCTTT
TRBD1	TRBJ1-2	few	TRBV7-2	CASSASGTGRISYTF	TGTGCCAGCAGCGCCTCCGGGACAGGGCGTATCAGCTACACCTTC
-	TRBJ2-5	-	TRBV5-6	CASSLGPSAQETQYF	TGTGCCAGCAGCTTGGGGCCGTCAGCCCAAGAGACCCAGTACTTC
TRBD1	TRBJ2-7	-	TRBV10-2	CAGQQGVGSDEKYF	TGCGCCGGCCAACAGGGGGTGGGTTCGGACGAGAAGTACTTC
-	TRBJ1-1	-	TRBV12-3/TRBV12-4	CASSLAVNTEAFF	TGTGCCAGCAGTTTAGCTGTAAACACTGAAGCTTTCTTT
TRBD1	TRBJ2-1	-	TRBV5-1	CASSPIETGAVEQFF	TGCGCCAGCAGCCCGATAGAGACAGGGGCTGTGGAGCAGTTCTTC
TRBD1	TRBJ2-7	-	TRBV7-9	CASSPGQEELSDF	TGTGCCAGCAGCCCGGGACAGGAGGAGTTATCGGACTTC
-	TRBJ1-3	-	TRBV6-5	CASSRRQSGNTIYF	TGTGCCAGCAGCCGCCGACAGTCTGGAAACACCATATATTTT
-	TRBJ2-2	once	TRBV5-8	CASSLDPGGDTGELFF	TGTGCCAGCAGCTTGGATCCAGGGGGGGACACCGGGGAGCTGTTTTTT
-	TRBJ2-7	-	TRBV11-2	CASSLSRGAGHEQYF	TGTGCCAGCAGCTTATCCAGAGGCGCGGGACACGAGCAGTACTTC
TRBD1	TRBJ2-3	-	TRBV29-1	CSVGQGHDTQYF	TGCAGCGTTGGACAGGGGCACGATACGCAGTATTTT
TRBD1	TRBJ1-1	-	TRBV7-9	CASTRTGGVAEAFF	TGTGCCAGCACCAGGACAGGGGGTGTCGCTGAAGCTTTCTTT